This is a list of T cell receptor beta chains from one sample in a study of T cell responses to AZD1222 COVID-19 vaccine. Sequenced by immunoSEQ multiplex PCR; TCRdb stores in-frame clones only, minus some. The repertoire holds about 170,000 clones, with roughly nine tenths as singletons. Here the sequenced sample was peripheral blood, taken on day 0 of AZD1222 vaccination. The receptor set was obtained from an adult in good health. Each CDR3 is given with its conserved first and last residue. A D gene is named only where the DNA matches it firmly. A clone size is listed for some rows: how often the clone was seen (once, few, many), or a class if it is expanded.

clone_size	v_call	d_call	j_call	cdr3_length	cdr3_aa	cdr3_nt
once	TRBV7-3	NA	TRBJ2-6	14	CASSSGAGANVLTF	TGTGCCAGCAGCTCAGGGGCTGGGGCCAACGTCCTGACTTTC
NA	TRBV30	NA	TRBJ2-7	16	CAWGRENPIPFYEQYF	TGTGCCTGGGGGAGAGAGAACCCTATCCCCTTCTACGAGCAGTACTTC
NA	TRBV13	TRBD1	TRBJ2-1	14	CASRWTGGVNEQFF	TGTGCCAGCAGGTGGACAGGGGGGGTCAATGAGCAGTTCTTC
NA	TRBV5-1	TRBD2	TRBJ2-3	17	CASSSGTSGPTTDTQYF	TGCGCCAGCAGCTCCGGGACTAGCGGACCTACCACAGATACGCAGTATTTT
NA	TRBV15	TRBD2	TRBJ2-7	15	CATSRDRGGPYEQYF	TGTGCCACCAGCAGAGACCGGGGGGGACCCTACGAGCAGTACTTC
NA	TRBV2	TRBD2	TRBJ2-3	18	CASSEAPGEGTSTDTQYF	TGTGCCAGCAGTGAAGCTCCGGGGGAGGGGACTAGCACAGATACGCAGTATTTT
once	TRBV5-6	TRBD1	TRBJ1-2	17	CASSLGTGLFFAYGYTF	TGTGCCAGCAGCTTGGGGACAGGGCTTTTTTTTGCTTATGGCTACACCTTC
NA	TRBV7-8	NA	TRBJ2-3	18	CASSRGGYYDPATDTQYF	TGTGCCAGCAGCCGAGGCGGGTATTATGATCCTGCCACAGATACGCAGTATTTT
NA	TRBV15	TRBD1	TRBJ2-7	14	CATADVQGDYEQYF	TGTGCCACGGCTGATGTACAGGGGGACTACGAGCAGTACTTC
NA	TRBV7-8	NA	TRBJ1-2	15	CASSLEAYREGGYTF	TGTGCCAGCAGCTTAGAGGCTTATCGTGAGGGAGGCTACACCTTC
NA	TRBV27	NA	TRBJ2-3	13	CASSLNRLDTQYF	TGTGCCAGCAGTTTGAACAGGCTAGATACGCAGTATTTT
NA	TRBV18	TRBD1	TRBJ2-7	13	CASSPDRVYEQYF	TGTGCCAGCTCACCGGACAGGGTATACGAGCAGTACTTC
few	TRBV6-4	TRBD2	TRBJ2-3	15	CASSDSASGPDTQYF	TGTGCCAGCAGTGACTCAGCTAGCGGACCAGATACGCAGTATTTT
NA	TRBV29-1	TRBD1	TRBJ1-2	12	CSVRDRMEGYTF	TGCAGCGTCCGGGACAGAATGGAGGGCTACACCTTC
few	TRBV4-1	NA	TRBJ1-5	14	CASSQGGVNQPQHF	TGCGCCAGCAGCCAAGGGGGAGTCAATCAGCCCCAGCATTTT
few	TRBV4-1	NA	TRBJ1-3	14	CASSLGAGGNTIYF	TGCGCCAGCAGCCTCGGGGCGGGAGGAAACACCATATATTTT
once	TRBV4-2	TRBD1	TRBJ1-5	15	CASSQPGQGSQPQHF	TGTGCCAGCAGCCAGCCGGGACAGGGGAGTCAGCCCCAGCATTTT
NA	TRBV7-6	NA	TRBJ1-6	13	CASSLQGYSPLHF	TGTGCCAGCAGCTTACAGGGCTATTCACCCCTCCACTTT
NA	TRBV5-6	TRBD1	TRBJ2-3	16	CASSSARDRATDTQYF	TGTGCCAGCAGCAGTGCCCGGGACAGGGCCACAGATACGCAGTATTTT
NA	TRBV5-6	TRBD1	TRBJ1-5	14	CASSWGQGNQPQHF	TGTGCCAGCAGTTGGGGACAGGGCAATCAGCCCCAGCATTTT
once	TRBV2	NA	TRBJ2-1	15	CASSGDRASYNEQFF	TGTGCCAGCAGTGGGGACCGTGCCTCCTACAATGAGCAGTTCTTC
NA	TRBV7-8	NA	TRBJ1-4	15	CASSPKGPTNEKLFF	TGTGCCAGCAGCCCGAAGGGGCCAACTAATGAAAAACTGTTTTTT
NA	TRBV4-1	NA	TRBJ1-4	16	CASSQVPVPTNEKLFF	TGCGCCAGCAGCCAAGTGCCAGTGCCAACTAATGAAAAACTGTTTTTT
NA	TRBV27	NA	TRBJ1-3	16	CASSLGPGAAGNTIYF	TGTGCCAGCAGTTTAGGTCCGGGGGCGGCTGGAAACACCATATATTTT
NA	TRBV19	NA	TRBJ2-5	14	CASSIGPAQETQYF	TGTGCCAGTAGTATAGGGCCAGCTCAAGAGACCCAGTACTTC
NA	TRBV6-5	NA	TRBJ1-5	15	CASRPAGLGNQPQHF	TGTGCCAGCAGACCCGCGGGGCTAGGTAATCAGCCCCAGCATTTT
once	TRBV11-3	NA	TRBJ2-3	15	CASSFGGPFTDTQYF	TGTGCCAGCAGCTTTGGGGGACCGTTCACAGATACGCAGTATTTT